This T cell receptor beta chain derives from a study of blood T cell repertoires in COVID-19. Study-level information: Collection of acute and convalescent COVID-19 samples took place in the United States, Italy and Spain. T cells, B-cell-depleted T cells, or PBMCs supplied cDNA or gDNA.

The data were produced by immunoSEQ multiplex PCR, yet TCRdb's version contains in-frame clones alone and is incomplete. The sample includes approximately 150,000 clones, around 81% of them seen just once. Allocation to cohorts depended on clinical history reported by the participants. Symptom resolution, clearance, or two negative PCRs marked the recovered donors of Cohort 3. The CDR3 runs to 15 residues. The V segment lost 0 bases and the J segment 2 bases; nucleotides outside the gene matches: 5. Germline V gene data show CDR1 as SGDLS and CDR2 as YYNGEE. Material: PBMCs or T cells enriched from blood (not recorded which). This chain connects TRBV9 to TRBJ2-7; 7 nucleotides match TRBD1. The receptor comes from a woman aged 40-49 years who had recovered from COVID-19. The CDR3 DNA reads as TGTGCCAGCAGCGTAGGCCCCACAGGGGCCTACGAGCAGTACTTC. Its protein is CASSVGPTGAYEQYF.